Below, 9 T cell receptor beta chains from the same sample are listed, as sequenced in a study of T cell responses to AZD1222 COVID-19 vaccine. Here immunoSEQ multiplex PCR was the method, and the copy in TCRdb shows in-frame clones only, minus some. The sample lists almost 95,000 clones, around 85% occurring once. The sample here was peripheral blood, taken 28 days after the second AZD1222 dose. The receptor source for this set is an adult who received the AZD1222 COVID-19 vaccine.

The J gene is TRBJ2-7, the V gene TRBV14; 8 nucleotides match TRBD1. Unmatched junction bases numbered 12, after V lost 8 bases and J lost 3 bases. Germline CDR1 and CDR2: SGHDN and FVKESK. This CDR3 contains 15 residues. Here the CDR3 DNA reads TGTGCCAGCTATTTGCACAGGGGGGTAAGCTACGAGCAGTACTTC. It translates to CASYLHRGVSYEQYF.

This clone has just one count. The J gene is TRBJ2-3, the V gene TRBV7-9, with D perhaps TRBD2 (6 bases). Germline assignment: CDR1 SEHNR and CDR2 FQNEAQ (reference sequence). The ends were cut back, 3 bases at V and 5 bases at J, with 15 bases in the middle. This CDR3 has 15 residues. The DNA for the CDR3 is TGTGCCAGCAGCTTTTCTGGCGGGAAAGAAGATACGCAGTATTTT. This sequence encodes CASSFSGGKEDTQYF.

The rearrangement joins TRBV19 to TRBJ1-5; 7 bases map to TRBD1. The CDR3 is 14 amino acids. Losses at the gene ends were 3 bases for V and 2 bases for J; bases not matched to a gene: 1. Per the germline V gene, CDR1 is LNHDA and CDR2 is SQIVND (reference sequence). The CDR3: CASSIGQGNQPQHF. CDR3 DNA sequence: TGTGCCAGTAGTATCGGACAGGGCAATCAGCCCCAGCATTTT.

V usage is TRBV28 and J usage is TRBJ2-7; TRBD2 might be the D (5 bases). Looked up from germline, CDR1 is MDHEN and CDR2 is SYDVKM. This CDR3 has 13 residues. V dropped 3 bases and J dropped 4 bases, with 10 bases sitting between them. This CDR3 is CASSLPGVYEQYF. For the CDR3, the DNA is TGTGCCAGCAGTTTGCCCGGGGTATACGAGCAGTACTTC.

J is TRBJ2-3 and V is TRBV9, with 10 bases lining up with TRBD2. The junction had 10 bases not matched to a gene; V was cut back by 3 bases and J by 3 bases. Germline CDR1 is SGDLS and CDR2 is YYNGEE. The CDR3 is 17 amino acids. The CDR3 DNA reads as TGTGCCAGCAGCGCCGCCGTAGGACTAGCGGTAACAGATACGCAGTATTTT. Translation: CASSAAVGLAVTDTQYF.

The chain has TRBV4-1 and TRBJ1-2, with 9 bases matching TRBD1. Trimming cost V 4 bases and J 4 bases; bases outside gene matches: 22. The CDR3 covers 20 residues. Germline loops: CDR1 MGHRA, CDR2 YSYEKL. The DNA for the CDR3 is TGCGCCAGCAGCCTACAAGGGAGTACAGGGGGCGGGAATGTTGGCTATGGCTACACCTTC. It translates to CASSLQGSTGGGNVGYGYTF.

This chain uses TRBV12-3 or TRBV12-4 with TRBJ1-2, with D maybe TRBD1 (5 bases). This CDR3 region has 13 residues. The V end lost 6 bases, the J end lost 5 bases, and 13 bases lay between the germline ends. DNA of the CDR3: TGTGCCAGCAGCCCCGGGACGGCTTATGGCTACACCTTC. Protein product: CASSPGTAYGYTF.

The chain uses TRBV3-1 (or the pseudogene TRBV3-2) and TRBJ2-4; 9 bases line up with TRBD1. The CDR3 loop spans 14 amino acids. V was pared by 4 bases and J by 8 bases, with 6 bases of the junction left unmatched. The germline V gene encodes CDR1 LGHDT and CDR2 YNNKEL (reference sequence). The DNA for the CDR3 is TGTGCCAGCAGCCCCACAGGGGGCGCATACATTCAGTACTTC. It specifies CASSPTGGAYIQYF.

The chain recombines TRBV7-2 with TRBJ2-5; TRBD2 matches 10 bases. Germline CDR1 reads SGHTA; CDR2 reads FQGNSA. This CDR3 is 15 amino acids long. With V trimmed by 5 bases and J by 5 bases, 8 bases remained unmatched. CDR3 residues: CASSKLAGGGETQYF. As DNA, the CDR3 is TGTGCCAGCAGCAAATTAGCGGGGGGAGGCGAGACCCAGTACTTC.